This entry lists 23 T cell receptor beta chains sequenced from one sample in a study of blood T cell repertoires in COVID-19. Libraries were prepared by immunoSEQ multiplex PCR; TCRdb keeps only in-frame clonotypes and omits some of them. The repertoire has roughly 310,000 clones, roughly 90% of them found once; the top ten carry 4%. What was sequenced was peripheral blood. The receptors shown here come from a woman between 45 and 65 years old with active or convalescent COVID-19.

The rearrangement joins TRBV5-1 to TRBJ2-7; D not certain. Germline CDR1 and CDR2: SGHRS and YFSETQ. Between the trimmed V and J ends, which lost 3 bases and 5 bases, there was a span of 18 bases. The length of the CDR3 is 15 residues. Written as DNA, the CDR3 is TGCGCCAGCAGCTCCCCTAACAGTTTTTCCGACGAGCAGTACTTC. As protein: CASSSPNSFSDEQYF.

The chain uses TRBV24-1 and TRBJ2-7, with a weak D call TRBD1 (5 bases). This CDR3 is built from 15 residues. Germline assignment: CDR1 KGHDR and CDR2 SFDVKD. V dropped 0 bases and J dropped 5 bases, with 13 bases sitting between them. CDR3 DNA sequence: TGTGCCACCAGTGATTTGATAGGGGATAGTAACGAGCAGTACTTC. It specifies CATSDLIGDSNEQYF.

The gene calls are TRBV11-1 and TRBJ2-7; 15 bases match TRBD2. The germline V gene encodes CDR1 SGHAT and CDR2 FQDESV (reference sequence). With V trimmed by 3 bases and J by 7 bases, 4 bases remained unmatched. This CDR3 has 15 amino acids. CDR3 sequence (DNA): TGTGCCAGCAGCTTTTTGGGACTAGCGGGAGGAGAGCAGTACTTC. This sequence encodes CASSFLGLAGGEQYF.

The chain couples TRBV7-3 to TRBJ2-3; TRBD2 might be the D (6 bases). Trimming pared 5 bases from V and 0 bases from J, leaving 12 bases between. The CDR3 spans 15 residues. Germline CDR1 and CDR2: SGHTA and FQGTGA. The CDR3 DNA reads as TGTGCCAGCAGCCCGAATAGCGGAAGCACAGATACGCAGTATTTT. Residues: CASSPNSGSTDTQYF.

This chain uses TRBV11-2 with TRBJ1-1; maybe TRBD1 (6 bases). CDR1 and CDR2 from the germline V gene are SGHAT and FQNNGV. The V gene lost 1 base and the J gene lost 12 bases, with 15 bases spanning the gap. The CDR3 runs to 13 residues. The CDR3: CASSLGPQGRTFF. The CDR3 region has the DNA TGTGCCAGCAGCTTAGGCCCACAGGGAAGAACTTTCTTT.

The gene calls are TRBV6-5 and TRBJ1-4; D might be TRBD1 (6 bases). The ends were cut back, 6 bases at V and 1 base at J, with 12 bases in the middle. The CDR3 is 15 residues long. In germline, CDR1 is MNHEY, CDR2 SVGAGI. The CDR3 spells CASRGRGLTNEKLFF. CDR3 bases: TGTGCCAGCAGGGGCAGGGGTCTAACTAATGAAAAACTGTTTTTT.

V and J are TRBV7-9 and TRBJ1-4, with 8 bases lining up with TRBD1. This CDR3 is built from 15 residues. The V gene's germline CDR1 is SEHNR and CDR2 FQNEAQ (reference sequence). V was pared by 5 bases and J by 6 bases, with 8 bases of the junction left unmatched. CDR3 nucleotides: TGTGCCAGCAGCCAACGACAGGGGTCTTATGAAAAACTGTTTTTT. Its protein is CASSQRQGSYEKLFF.

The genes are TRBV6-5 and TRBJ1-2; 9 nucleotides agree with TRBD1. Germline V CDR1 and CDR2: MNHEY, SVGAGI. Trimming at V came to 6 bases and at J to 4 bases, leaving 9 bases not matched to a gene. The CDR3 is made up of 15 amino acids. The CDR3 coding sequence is TGTGCCAGCAGACCCCGGGACAGGGCGACCTATGGCTACACCTTC. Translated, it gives CASRPRDRATYGYTF.

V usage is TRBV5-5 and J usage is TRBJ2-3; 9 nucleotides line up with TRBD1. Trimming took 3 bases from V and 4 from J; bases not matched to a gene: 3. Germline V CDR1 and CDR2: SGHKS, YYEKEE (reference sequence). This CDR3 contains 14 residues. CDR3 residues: CASSWDRDSDTQYF. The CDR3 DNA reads TGTGCCAGCAGCTGGGACAGGGACTCAGATACGCAGTATTTT.

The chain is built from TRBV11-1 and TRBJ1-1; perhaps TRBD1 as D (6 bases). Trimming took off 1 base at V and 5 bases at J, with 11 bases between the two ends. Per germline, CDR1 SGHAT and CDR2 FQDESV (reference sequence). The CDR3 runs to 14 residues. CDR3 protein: CASSLGRGSTEAFF. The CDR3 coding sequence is TGTGCCAGCAGCTTAGGCAGGGGTTCAACTGAAGCTTTCTTT.

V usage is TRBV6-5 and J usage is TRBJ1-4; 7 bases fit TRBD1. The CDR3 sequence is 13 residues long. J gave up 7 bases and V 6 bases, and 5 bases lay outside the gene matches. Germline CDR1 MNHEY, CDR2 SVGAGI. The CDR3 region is CASSLYRGEKLFF. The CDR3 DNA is TGTGCCAGCAGCCTTTACAGGGGTGAAAAACTGTTTTTT.

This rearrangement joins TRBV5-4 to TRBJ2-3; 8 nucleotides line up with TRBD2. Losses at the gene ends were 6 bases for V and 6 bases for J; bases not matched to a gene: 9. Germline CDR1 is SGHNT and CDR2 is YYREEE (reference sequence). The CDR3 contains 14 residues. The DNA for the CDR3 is TGTGCCAGCACCTGGGGAGCGGGGGAGGATACGCAGTATTTT. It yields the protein CASTWGAGEDTQYF. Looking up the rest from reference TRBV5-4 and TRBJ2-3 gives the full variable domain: ETGVTQSPTHLIKTRGQQVTLRCSSQSGHNTVSWYQQALGQGPQFIFQYYREEENGRGNFPPRFSGLQFPNYSSELNVNALELDDSALYLCASTWGAGEDTQYFGPGTRLTVL.

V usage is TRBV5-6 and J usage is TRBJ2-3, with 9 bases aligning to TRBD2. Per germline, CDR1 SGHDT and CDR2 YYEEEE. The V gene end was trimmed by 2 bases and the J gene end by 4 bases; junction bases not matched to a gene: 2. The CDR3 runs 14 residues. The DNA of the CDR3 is TGTGCCAGCAGCTTTGGCGGGGGGGCAGATACGCAGTATTTT. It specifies CASSFGGGADTQYF.

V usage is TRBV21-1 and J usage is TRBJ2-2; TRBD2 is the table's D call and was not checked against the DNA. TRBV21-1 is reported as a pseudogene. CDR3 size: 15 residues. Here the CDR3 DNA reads TGTGCCAGCAGCAAAGGGCCGGGGAACACCGGGGAGCTGTTTTTT. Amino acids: CASSKGPGNTGELFF.

For the CDR3, the DNA is TGTGCCAGCAGCCTAGAACTAGCGGGGGGGCGGGGTGAGCAGTTCTTC. Translated, it gives CASSLELAGGRGEQFF. The chain carries TRBV4-2 and TRBJ2-1, with 13 bases lining up with TRBD2. The ends lost 4 bases at V and 9 bases at J; junction bases unmatched: 9. The CDR3 covers 16 residues. The germline V gene encodes CDR1 LGHNA and CDR2 YNFKEQ.

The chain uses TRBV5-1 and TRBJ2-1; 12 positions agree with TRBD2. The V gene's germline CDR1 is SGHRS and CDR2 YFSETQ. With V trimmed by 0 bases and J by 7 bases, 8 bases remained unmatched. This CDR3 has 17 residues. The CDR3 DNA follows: TGCGCCAGCAGCTTGGCCCCCCTAGCGGGGGGGCGGAATGAGCAGTTCTTC. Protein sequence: CASSLAPLAGGRNEQFF.

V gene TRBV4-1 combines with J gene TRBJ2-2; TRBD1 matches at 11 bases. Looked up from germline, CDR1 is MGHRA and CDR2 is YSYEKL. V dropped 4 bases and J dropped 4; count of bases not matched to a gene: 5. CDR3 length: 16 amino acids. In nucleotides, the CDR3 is TGCGCCAGCAGCCGCGGACAGGGGGCTGTCACCGGGGAGCTGTTTTTT. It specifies CASSRGQGAVTGELFF.

The DNA of the CDR3 is TGTGCCAGCAGGGACACTTACAATGAGCAGTTCTTC. It is translated as CASRDTYNEQFF. The chain recombines TRBV6-1 with TRBJ2-1, with a weak D call TRBD1 (5 bases). V was cut by 6 bases and J by 4 bases, with 7 bases left in between. The CDR3 has 12 residues. Germline loops: CDR1 MNHNS, CDR2 SASEGT.

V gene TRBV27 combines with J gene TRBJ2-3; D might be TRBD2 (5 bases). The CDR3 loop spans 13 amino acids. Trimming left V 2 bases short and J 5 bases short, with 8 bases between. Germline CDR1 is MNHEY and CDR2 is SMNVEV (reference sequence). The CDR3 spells CASSLNRGDTQYF. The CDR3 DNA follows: TGTGCCAGCAGTTTAAATCGGGGAGATACGCAGTATTTT.

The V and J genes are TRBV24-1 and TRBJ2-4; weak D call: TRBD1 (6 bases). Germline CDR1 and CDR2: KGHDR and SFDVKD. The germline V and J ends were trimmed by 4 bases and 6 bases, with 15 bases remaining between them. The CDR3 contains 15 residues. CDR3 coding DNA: TGTGCCACCAGTGACCCTGGACAGTCGGGAAACATTCAGTACTTC. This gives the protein CATSDPGQSGNIQYF.

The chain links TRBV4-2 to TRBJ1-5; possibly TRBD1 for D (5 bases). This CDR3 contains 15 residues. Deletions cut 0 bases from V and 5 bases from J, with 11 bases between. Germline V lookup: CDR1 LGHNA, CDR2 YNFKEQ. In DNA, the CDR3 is TGTGCCAGCAGCCAAGATGCGGGGGGTGATCAGCCCCAGCATTTT. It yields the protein CASSQDAGGDQPQHF.

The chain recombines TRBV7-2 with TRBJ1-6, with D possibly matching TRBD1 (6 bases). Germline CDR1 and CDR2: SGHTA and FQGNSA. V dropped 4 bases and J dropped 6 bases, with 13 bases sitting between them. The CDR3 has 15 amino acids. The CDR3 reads CASSSRRGANSPLHF. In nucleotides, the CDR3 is TGTGCCAGCAGCTCACGTCGGGGGGCTAATTCACCCCTCCACTTT.

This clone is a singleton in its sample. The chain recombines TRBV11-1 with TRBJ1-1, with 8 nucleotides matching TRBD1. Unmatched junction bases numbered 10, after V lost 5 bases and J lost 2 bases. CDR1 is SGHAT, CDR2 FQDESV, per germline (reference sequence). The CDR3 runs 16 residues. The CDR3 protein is CASSHYRGRLNTEAFF. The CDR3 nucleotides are TGTGCCAGCAGCCATTACAGGGGGAGGTTAAACACTGAAGCTTTCTTT.